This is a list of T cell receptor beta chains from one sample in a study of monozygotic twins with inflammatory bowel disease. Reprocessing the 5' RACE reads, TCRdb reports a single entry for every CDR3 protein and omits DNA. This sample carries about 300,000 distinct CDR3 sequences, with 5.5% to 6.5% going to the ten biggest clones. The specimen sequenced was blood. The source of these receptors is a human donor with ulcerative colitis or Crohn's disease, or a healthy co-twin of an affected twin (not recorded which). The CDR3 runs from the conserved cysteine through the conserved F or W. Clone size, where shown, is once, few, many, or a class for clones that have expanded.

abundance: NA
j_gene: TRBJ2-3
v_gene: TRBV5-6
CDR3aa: CASGPSGRINTDTQYF

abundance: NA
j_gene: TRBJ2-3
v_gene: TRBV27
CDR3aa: CASSITLPGLARTDTQYF

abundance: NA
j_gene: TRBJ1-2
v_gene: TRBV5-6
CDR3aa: CASSLESYDNYGYTF

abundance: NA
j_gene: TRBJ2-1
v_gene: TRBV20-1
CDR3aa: CSARGGGLYNEQFF

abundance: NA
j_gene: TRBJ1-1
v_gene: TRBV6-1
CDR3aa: CASTRGTGSYEAFF

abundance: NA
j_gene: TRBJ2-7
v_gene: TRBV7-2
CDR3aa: CASTQGILSHEQYF

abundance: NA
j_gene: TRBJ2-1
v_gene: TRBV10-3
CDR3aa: CASGLNNEQFF

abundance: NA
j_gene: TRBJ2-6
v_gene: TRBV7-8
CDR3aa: CASSPLGESGANVLTF

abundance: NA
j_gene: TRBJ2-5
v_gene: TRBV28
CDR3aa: CASSPPMLADETQYF

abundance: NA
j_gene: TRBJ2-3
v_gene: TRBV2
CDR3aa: CASTGGAGGWADTQYF

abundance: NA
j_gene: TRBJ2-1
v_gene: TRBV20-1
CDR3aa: CSATPRTSGSKYNEQFF

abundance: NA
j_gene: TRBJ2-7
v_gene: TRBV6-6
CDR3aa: CASSYWAGEGEQYF

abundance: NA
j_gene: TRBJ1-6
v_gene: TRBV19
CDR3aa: CASSIGGGTSNSPLHF

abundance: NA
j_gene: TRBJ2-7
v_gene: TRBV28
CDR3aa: CASRGGTSLYEQYF

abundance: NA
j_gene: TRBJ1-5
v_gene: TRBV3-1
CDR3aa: CASSQFSSNQPQHF

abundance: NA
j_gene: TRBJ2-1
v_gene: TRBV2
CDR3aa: CAMMKGVNEQFF

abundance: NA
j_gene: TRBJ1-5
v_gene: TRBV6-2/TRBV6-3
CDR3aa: CASKLSGAKGNQPQHF

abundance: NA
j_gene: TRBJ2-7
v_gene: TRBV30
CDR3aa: CAWRGDRAYEQYF

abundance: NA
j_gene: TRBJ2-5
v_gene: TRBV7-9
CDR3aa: CASSPATETQYF

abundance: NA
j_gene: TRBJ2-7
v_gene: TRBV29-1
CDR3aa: CSVEKRGVAGLYEQYF

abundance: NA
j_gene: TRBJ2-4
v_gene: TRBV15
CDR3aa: CATSRDASGSGKNIQYF

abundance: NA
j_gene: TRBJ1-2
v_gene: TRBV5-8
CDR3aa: CASSLVVNYGYTF

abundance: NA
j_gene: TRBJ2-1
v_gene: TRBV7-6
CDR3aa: CASSLGQGADEQFF

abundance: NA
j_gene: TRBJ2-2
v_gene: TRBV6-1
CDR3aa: CASSRDGFTGELFF

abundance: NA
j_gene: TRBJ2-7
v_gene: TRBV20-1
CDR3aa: CSARSTARSEQYF

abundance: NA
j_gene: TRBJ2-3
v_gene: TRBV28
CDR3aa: CASSFVRPSTDTQYF

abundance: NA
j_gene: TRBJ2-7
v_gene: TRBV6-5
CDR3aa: CASSYGDRPTYEQYF

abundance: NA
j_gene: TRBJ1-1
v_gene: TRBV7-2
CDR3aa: CASRNRAGGGNTEAFF

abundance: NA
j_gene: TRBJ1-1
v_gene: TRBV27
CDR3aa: CASSLDRWGTTEAFF

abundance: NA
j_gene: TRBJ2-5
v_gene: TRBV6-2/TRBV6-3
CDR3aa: CASSSPGAGTYF

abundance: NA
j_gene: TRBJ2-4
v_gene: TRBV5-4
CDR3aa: CASSQGRLAKNIQYF

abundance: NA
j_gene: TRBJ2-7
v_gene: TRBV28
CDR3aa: CASSFPGGASRVGEQYF

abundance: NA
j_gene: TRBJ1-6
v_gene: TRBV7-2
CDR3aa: CASSLVVGLGGNSPLHF

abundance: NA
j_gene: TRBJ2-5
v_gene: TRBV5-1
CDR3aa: CASSLAAPSGETQYF

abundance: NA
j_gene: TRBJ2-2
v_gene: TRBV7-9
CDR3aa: CASSLERGTGELFF

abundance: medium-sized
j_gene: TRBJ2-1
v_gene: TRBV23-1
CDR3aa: CASSHLTGGIYNEQFF

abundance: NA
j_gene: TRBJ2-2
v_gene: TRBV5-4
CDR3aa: CATPMGGGANTGELFF

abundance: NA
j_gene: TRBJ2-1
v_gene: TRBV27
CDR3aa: CASSYSTGTGSSSYNEQFF

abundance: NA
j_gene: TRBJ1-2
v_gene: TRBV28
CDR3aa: CASRSGTGYGYTF

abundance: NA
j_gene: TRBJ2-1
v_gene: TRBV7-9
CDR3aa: CASSLYREGYNEQFF

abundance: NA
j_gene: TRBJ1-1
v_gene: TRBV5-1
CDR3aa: CASTGQGALGTEAFF